The clone carrying this TCR beta chain was detected once. Its target is unknown. The sample belongs to a study of OX40 agonist ivuxolimab in advanced cancers. Study context: Among those enrolled, mean age was 60 years (range 23 to 79) and about 81% were male. Study-level findings and limits: Individuals who were partial responders at 0.1-3.0 mg/kg had clonal expansion that ranked among the lowest. Low levels of normalized T-cell clonal expansion also appeared in some nonresponders.

Measured with immunoSEQ multiplex PCR; TCRdb has only the in-frame clones, and not every one. The repertoire holds about 45,000 clones, with more than 70% as singletons. Trimming cost V 9 bases and J 0 bases, with 18 bases left between them. Germline loops: CDR1 MDHEN, CDR2 SYDVKM. This CDR3 contains 15 residues. This TCR came from an adult with an advanced solid tumor such as melanoma, head and neck, liver or kidney cancer. This chain uses TRBV28 with TRBJ2-7; D remains ambiguous. The sample consisted of CD4+ or CD8+ T cells sorted from blood, taken in a trial of the OX40 agonist ivuxolimab. CDR3 residues: CARDDGCFSSYEQYF. CDR3 DNA sequence: TGTGCCAGGGATGACGGCTGTTTCAGCTCCTACGAGCAGTACTTC. The entire variable domain, with the rest obtained from reference TRBV28 and TRBJ2-7, is as follows: DVKVTQSSRYLVKRTGEKVFLECVQDMDHENMFWYRQDPGLGLRLIYFSYDVKMKEKGDIPEGYSVSREKKERFSLILESASTNQTSMYLCARDDGCFSSYEQYFGPGTRLTVT.